These 29 T cell receptor beta chains came from one sample sequenced in a study of neurological immune-mediated disorders. TCRdb passed the 5' RACE reads through MiXCR, listing each CDR3 protein once. The repertoire has 25,000 to 40,000 distinct CDR3 sequences, about 1.6% of them found once; the top ten carry around a tenth. The specimen sequenced was PBMCs. The receptor source for this set is a woman under 40 with multiple sclerosis.

This clonotype was observed many times. V usage is TRBV5-1 and J usage is TRBJ1-1; 7 nucleotides align to TRBD1. Germline V lookup: CDR1 SGHRS, CDR2 YFSETQ. The CDR3 runs to 15 residues. V dropped 0 bases and J dropped 1; count of bases not matched to a gene: 3. CDR3 protein: CASSLDGQENTEAFF. CDR3 in DNA: TGCGCCAGCAGCTTGGATGGACAGGAGAACACTGAAGCTTTCTTT.

Ten or more counts support this clonotype. The chain employs TRBV7-6 and TRBJ2-3; possibly TRBD2 for D (5 bases). The CDR3 totals 14 residues. CDR1 SGHVS and CDR2 FNYEAQ come from the germline V gene. Trimming cost V 4 bases and J 0 bases, with 8 bases left between them. Written as DNA, the CDR3 is TGTGCCAGCAGCTCCCGGACTAGCACAGATACGCAGTATTTT. Protein: CASSSRTSTDTQYF.

In this sample, this clonotype turned up many times. The V call is TRBV10-3, the J call TRBJ2-7; D is unclear. The germline V and J ends were trimmed by 4 bases and 2 bases, with 15 bases remaining between them. CDR3 length: 15 amino acids. The germline V gene encodes CDR1 ENHRY and CDR2 SYGVKD. The CDR3 sequence is CAISGDRTPTYEQYF. In DNA form, the CDR3 reads TGTGCCATCAGTGGAGACCGAACCCCTACCTACGAGCAGTACTTC.

The sample holds many counts of this clonotype. This chain connects TRBV9 to TRBJ1-1; TRBD1 matches 11 bases. This CDR3 is built from 14 residues. Germline loops: CDR1 SGDLS, CDR2 YYNGEE. The V segment lost 2 bases and the J segment 10 bases; nucleotides outside the gene matches: 7. The CDR3 coding sequence is TGTGCCAGCAGCGTCGGACAGGGGGCTAGTGCAGCTTTCTTT. This codes for CASSVGQGASAAFF.

This clonotype was seen ten or more times. The chain joins TRBV7-9 to TRBJ2-3, with no clear D. CDR1 is SEHNR and CDR2 is FQNEAQ in the germline V gene (reference sequence). V lost 1 base and J lost 1, with 9 bases in between. The CDR3 totals 15 residues. CDR3 sequence (DNA): TGTGCCAGCAGCTTAGATACACCTGGCACAGATACGCAGTATTTT. Translation gives CASSLDTPGTDTQYF.

For this clonotype: Likely a read error: the CDR3 ends without its conserved phenylalanine or tryptophan. J is TRBJ1-6 and V is TRBV14, with D unclear. Germline-derived CDR1 and CDR2 are SGHDN and FVKESK. There are 14 residues in the CDR3. The V gene lost 10 bases and the J gene lost 4 bases, with 14 bases spanning the gap. The CDR3 loop is CATVSGRYNSPLHV. Here the CDR3 DNA reads TGTGCCACCGTCAGCGGAAGGTATAATTCACCCCTCCACGTT.

There are many counts of this clonotype. The chain combines TRBV7-6 with TRBJ2-2; possible D gene TRBD2, 6 bases. Per germline, CDR1 SGHVS and CDR2 FNYEAQ. This CDR3 is built from 14 residues. V dropped 7 bases and J dropped 3 bases, with 12 bases sitting between them. As DNA, the CDR3 is TGTGCCAGCACATCGAGCGGGTACACCGGGGAGCTGTTTTTT. Translation: CASTSSGYTGELFF.

Many counts were recorded for this clonotype. The chain has TRBV10-3 and TRBJ2-1; TRBD2 matches 8 bases. The CDR3 contains 14 residues. V shed 8 bases, J shed 7 bases, and the junction held 10 bases outside the gene matches. The V gene's germline CDR1 is ENHRY and CDR2 SYGVKD. Here the CDR3 reads CAIGTTAGVNEQFF. The CDR3 DNA is TGTGCCATCGGGACGACAGCGGGGGTGAATGAGCAGTTCTTC.

At least ten counts were recorded for this clonotype. The chain employs TRBV27 and TRBJ2-7; a weak D match, TRBD2 (5 bases). The germline gives CDR1 MNHEY, CDR2 SMNVEV (reference sequence). There are 11 residues in the CDR3. Deletions cut 3 bases from V and 7 bases from J, with 7 bases between. CDR3: CASSFSGEQYF. The CDR3 DNA sequence: TGTGCCAGCAGTTTCTCGGGGGAGCAGTACTTC.

The sample holds many counts of this clonotype. This chain joins TRBV20-1 and TRBJ2-5; TRBD1 matches at 9 bases. Per the germline V gene, CDR1 is DFQATT and CDR2 is SNEGSKA (reference sequence). With 3 bases clipped from V and 2 bases from J, the junction kept 7 bases outside the gene matches. CDR3 length equals 15 residues. CDR3 in DNA: TGCAGTGCTAGTCGGAGGGACAGGGTACAAGAGACCCAGTACTTC. Translation gives CSASRRDRVQETQYF.

This clonotype was seen at least ten times. J is TRBJ2-7 and V is TRBV11-2; 10 nucleotides line up with TRBD2. Unmatched junction bases numbered 8, after V lost 3 bases and J lost 6 bases. This CDR3 spans 15 amino acids. Germline CDR1 SGHAT, CDR2 FQNNGV. CDR3 protein: CASSLSLAGVLEQYF. The DNA for the CDR3 is TGTGCCAGCAGCTTGAGCCTAGCGGGGGTCCTCGAGCAGTACTTC.

The genes are TRBV10-3 and TRBJ2-7; a possible D gene is TRBD1 (6 bases). Trimming removed 6 bases from V and 3 bases from J, with 12 bases in between. The CDR3 sequence is 13 residues long. Per germline, CDR1 ENHRY and CDR2 SYGVKD. The CDR3 sequence is CAIRQDSFYEQYF. CDR3 sequence (DNA): TGTGCCATCAGACAGGACAGCTTCTACGAGCAGTACTTC.

The table lists this clonotype with many counts. The chain joins TRBV12-3 or TRBV12-4 to TRBJ2-7, with D maybe TRBD2 (5 bases). The CDR3 consists of 14 residues. V dropped 5 bases and J dropped 6 bases, with 17 bases sitting between them. The CDR3 here is CASSHTGSSREQYF. The CDR3 nucleotides are TGTGCCAGCAGTCATACCGGGTCTAGCCGCGAGCAGTACTTC.

This clonotype was detected many times. The chain employs TRBV10-3 and TRBJ1-2; D not resolved. Germline assignment: CDR1 ENHRY and CDR2 SYGVKD. Trimming stripped 3 bases from V and 1 base from J, with 6 bases between. This CDR3 contains 13 residues. The CDR3 sequence: CAISETLNYGYTF. The CDR3 DNA reads TGTGCCATCAGTGAAACTCTTAACTATGGCTACACCTTC.

Regarding this clonotype: A much larger clone sits a single nucleotide away, making a read error possible. The chain carries TRBV9 and TRBJ2-1; TRBD2 is a possible D gene (5 bases). Germline assignment: CDR1 SGDLS and CDR2 YYNGEE. This CDR3 is 15 amino acids long. Trimming removed 0 bases at V and 4 bases at J, with 11 bases between. The CDR3 nucleotides read TGTGCCAGCAGCGTAGATATAGGGAGATACAATGAGCAGTTCTTC. The encoded protein is CASSVDIGRYNEQFF.

This clonotype was detected only a few times. The rearrangement links TRBV7-6 to TRBJ2-3; D remains ambiguous. The CDR3 totals 14 residues. Trimming stripped 9 bases from V and 2 bases from J, with 15 bases between. Germline loops: CDR1 SGHVS, CDR2 FNYEAQ. CDR3 nucleotide sequence: TGTGCCAGTACCCCGGTGATTAACACAGATACGCAGTATTTT. Translating gives CASTPVINTDTQYF.

In this sample, this clonotype turned up many times. This rearrangement joins TRBV4-2 to TRBJ2-5, with D perhaps TRBD2 (6 bases). The CDR3 length is 13 residues. The V end lost 4 bases, the J end lost 5 bases, and 11 bases lay between the germline ends. From germline, CDR1 is LGHNA and CDR2 YNFKEQ. The CDR3 DNA reads TGTGCCAGCAGCCGCGGGGTTCTGGAGACCCAGTACTTC. Protein product: CASSRGVLETQYF.

This clonotype was seen repeatedly, ten times or more. The chain links TRBV20-1 to TRBJ2-2; 11 bases are shared with TRBD2. With 3 bases clipped from V and 8 bases from J, the junction kept 8 bases outside the gene matches. Per the germline V gene, CDR1 is DFQATT and CDR2 is SNEGSKA (reference sequence). The CDR3 has 15 residues. The CDR3, as DNA: TGCAGTGCTAGTTTACTAGCGGGGGCCGCGGGGGAGCTGTTTTTT. The encoded protein is CSASLLAGAAGELFF.

Many counts were recorded for this clonotype. The chain joins TRBV5-5 to TRBJ2-5, with a weak D call TRBD2 (6 bases). Germline assignment: CDR1 SGHKS and CDR2 YYEKEE (reference sequence). This CDR3 contains 16 residues. The ends were cut back, 3 bases at V and 1 base at J, with 16 bases in the middle. CDR3 residues: CASSSGGDWSQETQYF. The DNA for the CDR3 is TGTGCCAGCAGCTCAGGAGGGGACTGGAGCCAAGAGACCCAGTACTTC. Looking up the rest from reference TRBV5-5 and TRBJ2-5 gives the full variable domain: DAGVTQSPTHLIKTRGQQVTLRCSPISGHKSVSWYQQVLGQGPQFIFQYYEKEERGRGNFPDRFSARQFPNYSSELNVNALLLGDSALYLCASSSGGDWSQETQYFGPGTRLLVL.

At least ten counts were recorded for this clonotype. The CDR3, as DNA: TGCGCCAGCAGCTCGGGACAGGGGAGGGAGACCCAGTACTTC. Translating gives CASSSGQGRETQYF. The chain recombines TRBV5-1 with TRBJ2-5, with 10 bases aligning to TRBD1. The CDR3 totals 14 residues. The V gene end was trimmed by 3 bases and the J gene end by 5 bases; junction bases not matched to a gene: 4. Looked up from germline, CDR1 is SGHRS and CDR2 is YFSETQ.

This clonotype was recorded many times. The CDR3 sequence: CASSYGWNEQFF. CDR3 coding DNA: TGTGCCAGCAGTTACGGGTGGAATGAGCAGTTCTTC. The rearrangement links TRBV6-5 to TRBJ2-1; no firm D call. The V gene's germline CDR1 is MNHEY and CDR2 SVGAGI. The CDR3 extends over 12 amino acids. Trimming took 2 bases from V and 7 from J, leaving 6 bases between them.

Many counts were recorded for this clonotype. The genes are TRBV6-1 and TRBJ1-1, with D perhaps TRBD1 (6 bases). The CDR3 contains 16 residues. Germline lookup yields CDR1 MNHNS and CDR2 SASEGT. V lost 3 bases to trimming and J lost 1 base, with 15 bases between them. As DNA, the CDR3 is TGTGCCAGCAGTGAGGGCTCAGGGGCGCCGAACACTGAAGCTTTCTTT. Its translation: CASSEGSGAPNTEAFF.

This clonotype has ten or more counts. The rearrangement joins TRBV7-2 to TRBJ1-1, with unresolved D. Trimming cost V 2 bases and J 1 base, with 5 bases left between them. The CDR3 length is 13 residues. CDR1 and CDR2 from the germline V gene are SGHTA and FQGNSA. This chain's CDR3 is CASSLFGNTEAFF. For the CDR3, the DNA is TGTGCCAGCAGCTTATTCGGGAACACTGAAGCTTTCTTT.

This clonotype has at least ten counts. The chain links TRBV10-3 to TRBJ1-5; TRBD1 is a possible D gene (5 bases). The V gene lost 0 bases and the J gene lost 0 bases, with 15 bases spanning the gap. Germline V gene sequence: CDR1 ENHRY, CDR2 SYGVKD. This CDR3 is 18 amino acids long. The DNA for the CDR3 is TGTGCCATCAGTGAGTCGATAGTGGCCAGGGCTAGCAATCAGCCCCAGCATTTT. This encodes CAISESIVARASNQPQHF.

This clonotype was observed many times. This chain uses TRBV13 with TRBJ2-1; D is uncertain. Germline V gene data show CDR1 as PRHDT and CDR2 as FYEKMQ (reference sequence). The CDR3 is 11 residues long. V lost 5 bases and J lost 8, with 7 bases in between. The chain's CDR3 is CASSRTDEQFF. The CDR3 DNA reads TGTGCCAGCAGCCGTACGGATGAGCAGTTCTTC.

In this sample, this clonotype turned up many times. The CDR3 region has the DNA TGCGCCAGCAGCTCGACGCTTACTGAAGCTTTCTTT. Protein: CASSSTLTEAFF. The V call is TRBV5-1, the J call TRBJ1-1; the D is unclear. Looked up from germline, CDR1 is SGHRS and CDR2 is YFSETQ. The CDR3 contains 12 residues. Deletions cut 3 bases from V and 5 bases from J, with 8 bases between.

This clonotype has at least ten counts. The rearrangement links TRBV5-6 to TRBJ2-1; 7 nucleotides match TRBD1. The germline V gene has CDR1 SGHDT and CDR2 YYEEEE. Losses at the gene ends were 5 bases for V and 7 bases for J; bases not matched to a gene: 12. This CDR3 comprises 15 residues. Here the CDR3 reads CASSKTGDLTNEQFF. CDR3 sequence (DNA): TGTGCCAGCAGTAAAACAGGGGACCTGACGAATGAGCAGTTCTTC.

This clonotype was counted ten times or more. The chain uses TRBV4-3 and TRBJ2-7; tentatively, D is TRBD2 (5 bases). V lost 1 base and J 6 bases, leaving 10 bases between the germline ends. This CDR3 contains 13 residues. Germline V gene lookup returns CDR1 LGHNA and CDR2 YSLEER. CDR3 DNA sequence: TGCGCCAGCAGCCAAGTAGGGAGTGGCGAGCAGTACTTC. It specifies CASSQVGSGEQYF.

Many counts were recorded for this clonotype. The chain employs TRBV7-2 and TRBJ2-2, with D hard to call. Between the trimmed V and J ends, which lost 5 bases and 0 bases, there was a span of 7 bases. Germline assignment: CDR1 SGHTA and CDR2 FQGNSA. CDR3 length: 14 residues. CDR3 nucleotide sequence: TGTGCCAGCAGCACGCGGCCGAACACCGGGGAGCTGTTTTTT. Translated: CASSTRPNTGELFF.